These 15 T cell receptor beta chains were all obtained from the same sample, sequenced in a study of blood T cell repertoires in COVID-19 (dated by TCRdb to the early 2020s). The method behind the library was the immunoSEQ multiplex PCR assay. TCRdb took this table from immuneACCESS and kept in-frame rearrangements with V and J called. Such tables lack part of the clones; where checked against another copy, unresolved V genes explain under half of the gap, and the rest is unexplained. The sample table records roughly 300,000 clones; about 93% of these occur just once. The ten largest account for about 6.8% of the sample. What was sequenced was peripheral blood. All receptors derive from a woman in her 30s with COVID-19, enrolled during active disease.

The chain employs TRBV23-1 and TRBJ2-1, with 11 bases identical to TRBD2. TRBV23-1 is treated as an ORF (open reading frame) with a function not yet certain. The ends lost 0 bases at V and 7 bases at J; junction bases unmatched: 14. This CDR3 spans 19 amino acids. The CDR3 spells CASSQSRGWVTSGMNEQFF. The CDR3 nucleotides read TGCGCCAGCAGTCAATCACGTGGTTGGGTGACTAGCGGGATGAATGAGCAGTTCTTC.

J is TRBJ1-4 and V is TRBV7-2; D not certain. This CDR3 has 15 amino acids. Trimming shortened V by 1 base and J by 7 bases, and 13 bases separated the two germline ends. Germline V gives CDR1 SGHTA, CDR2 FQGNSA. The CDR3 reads CASSLGVAAGEKLFF. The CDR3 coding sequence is TGTGCCAGCAGCTTAGGGGTGGCGGCCGGTGAAAAACTGTTTTTT.

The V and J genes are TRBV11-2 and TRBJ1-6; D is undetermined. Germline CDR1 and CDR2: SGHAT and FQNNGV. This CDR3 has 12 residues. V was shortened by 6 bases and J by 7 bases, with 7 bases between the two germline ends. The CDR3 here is CASSLRNSPLHF. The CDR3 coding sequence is TGTGCCAGCAGTCTGAGGAATTCACCCCTCCACTTT.

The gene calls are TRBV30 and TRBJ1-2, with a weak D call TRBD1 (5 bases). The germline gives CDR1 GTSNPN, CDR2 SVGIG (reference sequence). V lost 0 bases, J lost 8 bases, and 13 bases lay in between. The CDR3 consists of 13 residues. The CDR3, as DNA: TGTGCCTGGAGTGTACTTGGGGGAGGGGGCTACACCTTC. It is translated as CAWSVLGGGGYTF.

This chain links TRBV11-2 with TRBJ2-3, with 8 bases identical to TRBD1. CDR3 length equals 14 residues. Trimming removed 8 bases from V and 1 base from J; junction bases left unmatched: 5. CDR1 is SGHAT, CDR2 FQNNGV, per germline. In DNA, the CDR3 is TGTGCCAGCCGAGACAGGGGAGGCACAGATACGCAGTATTTT. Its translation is CASRDRGGTDTQYF.

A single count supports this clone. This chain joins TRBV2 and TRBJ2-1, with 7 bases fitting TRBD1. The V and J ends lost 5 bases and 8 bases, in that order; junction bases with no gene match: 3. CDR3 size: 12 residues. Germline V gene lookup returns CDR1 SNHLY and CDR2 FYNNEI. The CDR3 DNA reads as TGTGCCAGCAGTTCGACAGGGCATGAGCAGTTCTTC. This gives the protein CASSSTGHEQFF.

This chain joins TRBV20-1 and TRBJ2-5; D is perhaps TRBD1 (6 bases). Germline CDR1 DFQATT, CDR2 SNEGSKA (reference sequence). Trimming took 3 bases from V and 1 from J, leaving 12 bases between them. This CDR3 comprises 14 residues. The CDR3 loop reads CSASLGGAQETQYF. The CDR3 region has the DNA TGCAGTGCTAGTCTAGGGGGTGCCCAAGAGACCCAGTACTTC.

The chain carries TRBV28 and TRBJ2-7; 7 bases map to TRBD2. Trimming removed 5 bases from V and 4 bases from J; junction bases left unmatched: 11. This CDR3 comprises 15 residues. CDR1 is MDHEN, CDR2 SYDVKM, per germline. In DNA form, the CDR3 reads TGTGCCAGCAGTCGGGGGAGGGAGGGGACGTACGAGCAGTACTTC. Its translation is CASSRGREGTYEQYF.

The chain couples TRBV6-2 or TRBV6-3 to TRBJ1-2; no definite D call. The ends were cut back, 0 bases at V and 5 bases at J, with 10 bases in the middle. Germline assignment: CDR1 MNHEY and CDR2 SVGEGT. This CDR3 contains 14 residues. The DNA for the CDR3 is TGTGCCAGCAGTTACTCGATATCCAGATATGGCTACACCTTC. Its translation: CASSYSISRYGYTF.

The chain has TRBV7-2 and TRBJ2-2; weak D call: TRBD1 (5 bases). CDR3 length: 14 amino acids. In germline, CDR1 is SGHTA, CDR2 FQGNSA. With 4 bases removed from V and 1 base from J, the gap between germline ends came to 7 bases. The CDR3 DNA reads TGTGCCAGCAGCTGGGGCCTGAACACCGGGGAGCTGTTTTTT. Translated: CASSWGLNTGELFF.

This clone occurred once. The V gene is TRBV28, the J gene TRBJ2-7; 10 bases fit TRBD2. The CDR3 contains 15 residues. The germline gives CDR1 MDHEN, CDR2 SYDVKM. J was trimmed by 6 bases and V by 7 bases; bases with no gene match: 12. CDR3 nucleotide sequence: TGTGCCAGCACCGTCCCGGGACTAGCGTCTCCCGAGCAGTACTTC. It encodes CASTVPGLASPEQYF. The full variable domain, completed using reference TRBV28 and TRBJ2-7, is DVKVTQSSRYLVKRTGEKVFLECVQDMDHENMFWYRQDPGLGLRLIYFSYDVKMKEKGDIPEGYSVSREKKERFSLILESASTNQTSMYLCASTVPGLASPEQYFGPGTRLTVT.

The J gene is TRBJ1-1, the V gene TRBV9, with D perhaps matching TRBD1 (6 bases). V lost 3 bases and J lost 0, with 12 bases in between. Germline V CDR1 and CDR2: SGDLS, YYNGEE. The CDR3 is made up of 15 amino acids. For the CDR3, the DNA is TGTGCCAGCAGCGCGTGGACAGCTATGAACACTGAAGCTTTCTTT. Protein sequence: CASSAWTAMNTEAFF.

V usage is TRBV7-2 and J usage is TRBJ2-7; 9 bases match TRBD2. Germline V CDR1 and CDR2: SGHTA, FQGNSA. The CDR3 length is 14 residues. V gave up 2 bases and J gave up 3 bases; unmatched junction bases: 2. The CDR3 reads CASSLLAGVYEQYF. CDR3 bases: TGTGCCAGCAGCTTATTAGCGGGAGTCTACGAGCAGTACTTC.

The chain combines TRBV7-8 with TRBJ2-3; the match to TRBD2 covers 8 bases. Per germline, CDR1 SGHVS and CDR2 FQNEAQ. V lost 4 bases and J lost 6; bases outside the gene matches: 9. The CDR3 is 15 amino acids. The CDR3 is CASSSPGLGLDTQYF. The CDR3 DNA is TGTGCCAGCAGCTCGCCGGGACTAGGGCTCGATACGCAGTATTTT.

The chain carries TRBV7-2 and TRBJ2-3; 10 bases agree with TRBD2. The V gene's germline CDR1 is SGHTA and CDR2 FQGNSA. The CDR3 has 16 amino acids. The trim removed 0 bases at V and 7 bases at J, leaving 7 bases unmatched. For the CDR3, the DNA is TGTGCCAGCAGCTTAGCCCTAGCGGGAGATATTAATACGCAGTATTTT. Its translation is CASSLALAGDINTQYF. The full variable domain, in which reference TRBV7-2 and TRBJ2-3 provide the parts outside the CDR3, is GAGVSQSPSNKVTEKGKDVELRCDPISGHTALYWYRQSLGQGLEFLIYFQGNSAPDKSGLPSDRFSAERTGGSVSTLTIQRTQQEDSAVYLCASSLALAGDINTQYFGPGTRLTVL.